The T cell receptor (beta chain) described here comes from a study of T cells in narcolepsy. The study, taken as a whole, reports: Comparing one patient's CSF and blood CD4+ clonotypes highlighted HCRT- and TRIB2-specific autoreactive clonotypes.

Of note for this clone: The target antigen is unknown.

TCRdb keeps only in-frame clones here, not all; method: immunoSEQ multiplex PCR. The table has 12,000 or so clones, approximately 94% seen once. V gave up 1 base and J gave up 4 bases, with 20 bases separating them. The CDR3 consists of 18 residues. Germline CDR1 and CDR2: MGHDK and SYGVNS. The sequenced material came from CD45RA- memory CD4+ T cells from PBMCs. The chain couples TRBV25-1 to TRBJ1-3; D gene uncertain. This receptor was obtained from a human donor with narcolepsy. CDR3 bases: TGTGCCAGCAGTGAATTTCGGCTCGGCAGACCTGGAGGAAACACCATATATTTT. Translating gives CASSEFRLGRPGGNTIYF.